One T cell receptor (beta chain) is described in this entry. This clonotype occurred a few times. The antigen this receptor binds is unknown. No base-level quality is on record; no much larger clone is a single base apart. Explained via the paper, the treatment or condition label denotes: live attenuated yellow fever vaccine strain. At each blood-draw timepoint, two biological replicates of bulk PBMCs were collected. A standard Ficoll-Paque protocol was used to isolate PBMCs from peripheral blood. TriZol was used to extract RNA from bulk PBMCs, CD4 and CD8 fractions, and dextramer-positive and dextramer-negative fractions. TCR cDNA was synthesized by 5'RACE template switching, through which a universal primer site and unique molecular identifiers were introduced. cDNA synthesis was primed from both the TCR alpha and TCR beta constant segments. Libraries were amplified in two PCR steps, with sample barcodes and sequencing adapters added in the second step. Sequencing of libraries was done on Illumina HiSeq 2500 (2x100 bp) or NovaSeq (2x150 bp). For the original study's pipeline: Reads were demultiplexed and collapsed into UMI consensus sequences with MIGEC, and V(D)J alignment was performed with MiXCR. Vaccine-responding clonotypes were defined with edgeR using replicate PBMC samples, requiring FDR below 0.01 and a log2 fold change above 5 up to day 15. CD4 or CD8 identity was assigned to each bulk clonotype according to whether the clonotype was present at higher abundance in the sequenced CD4 repertoire or the sequenced CD8 repertoire. TCRdb trimmed public reads at Q25 via fastp, called clones via MiXCR and kept in-frame beta chains. When rows share a CDR3 protein, they turn into one entry using the most common DNA and genes. What appears here as the V and J calls and clone size reflects TCRdb's work, not the paper's. The sample includes under 700,000 distinct CDR3 sequences, with roughly a sixth observed a single time. Jointly, the top ten make up around 15% of the sample.

These data belong to a study of T cells after yellow fever vaccination (dated by TCRdb to between 2018 and 2021). About the study as a whole: The SMART-Seq v4 Ultra Low Input RNA kit was used to prepare libraries from fractions with low cell numbers. Bulk TCR alpha and beta repertoires were sequenced longitudinally to track T-cell clones before and after primary and booster YFV17D yellow fever vaccination. Two healthy male donors, one aged 18 to 29 and one aged 30 to 40 years, were included in the cohort. Blood was drawn at multiple timepoints before and after primary and secondary immunization, with bulk PBMC replicates and cell subsets isolated. Here is what the overall study found, with its caveats: Because the study included only two donors, the extent to which the findings can be generalized is limited. Compared with the primary T-cell response, the secondary T-cell response was weaker but faster, peaking on day 5 rather than day 15. Computational filtering was required because FACS-sorted repertoires could contain abundant contaminating clonotypes from the bulk population. Most clones expanded after primary vaccination were re-detected after the booster (around 96% of CD4 and around 88% of CD8), suggesting broad memory maintenance. A small share of clonotypes was detected in both CD4 and CD8 compartments, with the overlap likely arising from convergent recombination.

CDR3 length: 13 amino acids, cysteine to valine. Only the CDR3 region is kept as DNA, spanning 39 bases read in frame from base 1. Trimming accounts for 4 bases at V and 6 bases at J, while the number of junction bases matched to no gene is 6. CDR1 and CDR2, per the germline V gene, are SGHTA and FQGNSA. The rearrangement joined TRBV7-2 to TRBJ2-7; a stretch of 7 junction bases matches TRBD1. The specimen comprised PBMCs, sampled 5 to 6 days after the first yellow fever vaccination. This receptor was obtained from a man aged 18 to 30 who received the YFV17D yellow fever vaccine. The sequence in DNA is TGTGCCAGCAGCTCCGACAGGGCTGGCGAGCAGTACGTC. This encodes CASSSDRAGEQYV.